The rows below give T cell receptor beta chains drawn from one sample of a study of cytomegalovirus exposure and HLA in healthy donors. TCRdb's copy holds only in-frame clones and misses some; the assay was immunoSEQ multiplex PCR. The table includes 35,000 to 45,000 clones, 60% to 80% detected once. The sample comprised PBMCs. Receptor source: a man aged 30 to 45 in good health and CMV-seronegative. The CDR3 runs from the conserved cysteine through the conserved F or W. A D gene is named only where the DNA matches it firmly. Clone size is not always given. Where it is, it says once, few, many or a class for expanded clones.

>-|few|TRBV18|TRBJ2-7
CASSPQGQTYEQYF
TGTGCCAGCTCACCGCAGGGGCAAACCTACGAGCAGTACTTC
>-|-|TRBV7-8|TRBJ1-1
CASNRVGRNTEAFF
TGTGCCAGCAACCGGGTAGGAAGGAACACTGAAGCTTTCTTT
>TRBD1|-|TRBV4-2|TRBJ2-2
CASSQIGTGALDGELFF
TGTGCCAGCAGCCAGATCGGGACAGGGGCTTTAGACGGGGAGCTGTTTTTT
>-|-|TRBV27|TRBJ2-7
CASSLSQGTAYEQYF
TGTGCCAGCAGTTTATCTCAGGGGACGGCCTACGAGCAGTACTTC
>TRBD1|-|TRBV6-4|TRBJ2-1
CASSEMAGQDNEQFF
TGTGCCAGCAGTGAAATGGCGGGACAGGACAATGAGCAGTTCTTC
>-|-|TRBV20-1|TRBJ1-1
CSAREVDMAFF
TGCAGTGCTAGAGAAGTAGACATGGCTTTCTTT
>-|-|TRBV4-1|TRBJ1-1
CASSQVRGAGNTEAFF
TGCGCCAGCAGCCAAGTGCGGGGGGCAGGGAACACTGAAGCTTTCTTT
>-|-|TRBV5-4|TRBJ1-2
CASSRTGGAGYTF
TGTGCCAGCAGCCGTACGGGGGGCGCGGGCTACACCTTC
>TRBD1|-|TRBV5-6|TRBJ1-4
CASSLRQGNEKLFF
TGTGCCAGCAGCTTGCGACAGGGGAATGAAAAACTGTTTTTT
>-|once|TRBV7-8|TRBJ2-7
CASSLSSGYHEQYF
TGTGCCAGCAGCCTCAGCTCAGGGTACCACGAGCAGTACTTC
>-|-|TRBV19|TRBJ2-1
CASSIGQNNEQFF
TGTGCCAGTAGTATAGGACAGAACAATGAGCAGTTCTTC
>TRBD1|-|TRBV6-1|TRBJ1-1
CASDRDRMNTEAFF
TGTGCCAGCGACCGGGACAGAATGAACACTGAAGCTTTCTTT
>-|-|TRBV5-1|TRBJ1-2
CASSTSQGGHYGYTF
TGCGCCAGCAGCACGAGCCAAGGGGGTCACTATGGCTACACCTTC
>-|-|TRBV2|TRBJ1-6
CASRRQNRNSPLHF
TGTGCCAGCAGAAGACAGAATCGCAATTCACCCCTCCACTTT
>TRBD2|-|TRBV6-5|TRBJ2-7
CASSSVAGGPEQYF
TGTGCCAGCAGTTCCGTAGCGGGAGGGCCCGAGCAGTACTTC
>-|-|TRBV11-2|TRBJ1-5
CASSRQVNQPQHF
TGTGCCAGCAGCCGACAGGTTAATCAGCCCCAGCATTTT
>-|-|TRBV23-1|TRBJ1-4
CASSQPDSWNGFWFF
TGCGCCAGCAGTCAACCAGACAGCTGGAATGGGTTTTGGTTTTTT
>TRBD2|-|TRBV5-6|TRBJ2-7
CASSLRAFSGSYEQYF
TGTGCCAGCAGCTTGAGGGCGTTTAGCGGGAGCTACGAGCAGTACTTC
>-|once|TRBV4-1|TRBJ2-7
CASSLRWAGPLEQYF
TGCGCCAGCAGCCTCCGCTGGGCGGGACCACTCGAGCAGTACTTC
>-|-|TRBV28|TRBJ1-1
CATEPVWAANTEAFF
TGTGCCACCGAACCGGTTTGGGCAGCGAACACTGAAGCTTTCTTT
>TRBD2|once|TRBV6-5|TRBJ2-1
CASRPLAGGRGEQFF
TGTGCCAGCAGGCCACTAGCGGGGGGGCGGGGTGAGCAGTTCTTC
>-|-|TRBV28|TRBJ1-5
CASSSMSGGYNQPQHF
TGTGCCAGCAGTTCAATGAGTGGCGGTTACAATCAGCCCCAGCATTTT
>-|-|TRBV10-2|TRBJ1-1
CASKLFRGGVTEAFF
TGCGCCAGCAAATTATTCCGGGGGGGAGTAACTGAAGCTTTCTTT
>TRBD2|few|TRBV7-7|TRBJ2-1
CASGRRLAGNDEQFF
TGTGCTAGCGGCCGAAGACTAGCGGGAAACGATGAGCAGTTCTTC
>TRBD2|-|TRBV4-1|TRBJ2-7
CASSPSRLAAYEQYF
TGCGCCAGCAGCCCCTCAAGGCTAGCGGCCTACGAGCAGTACTTC
>-|-|TRBV27|TRBJ2-7
CASSLGGLSYEQYF
TGTGCCAGCAGTTTAGGGGGCCTGTCCTACGAGCAGTACTTC
>TRBD1|-|TRBV11-2|TRBJ1-4
CASRRGTGDEKLFF
TGTGCCAGCCGCCGAGGGACAGGGGACGAAAAACTGTTTTTT
>TRBD1|-|TRBV9|TRBJ2-2
CASSEGQGFLGELFF
TGTGCCAGCAGCGAGGGACAGGGTTTTCTCGGGGAGCTGTTTTTT
>-|once|TRBV9|TRBJ1-2
CASSAGPGNYGYTF
TGTGCCAGCAGCGCCGGGCCGGGAAACTATGGCTACACCTTC
>-|-|TRBV7-8|TRBJ1-4
CASISGARGEKLFF
TGTGCCAGCATTAGCGGGGCTCGAGGTGAAAAACTGTTTTTT
>-|-|TRBV25-1|TRBJ1-2
CASTSSRVPYGYTF
TGTGCCAGCACCTCATCCAGGGTTCCCTATGGCTACACCTTC
>TRBD1|-|TRBV7-6|TRBJ2-3
CASSRDRRTDTQYF
TGTGCCAGCAGCCGGGACAGACGCACAGATACGCAGTATTTT
>-|-|TRBV25-1|TRBJ2-6
CASSPQGKYNSGANVLTF
TGTGCCAGCAGCCCACAGGGAAAGTATAATTCTGGGGCCAACGTCCTGACTTTC
>-|-|TRBV5-1|TRBJ2-3
CASSPTAGPRADTQYF
TGCGCCAGCAGCCCGACTGCGGGGCCCCGCGCAGATACGCAGTATTTT
>TRBD2|few|TRBV11-3|TRBJ2-1
CASSLGRQREGSDNEQFF
TGTGCCAGCAGCTTAGGTCGCCAGCGGGAGGGCTCAGACAATGAGCAGTTCTTC
>-|-|TRBV29-1|TRBJ1-1
CSTKRGLVTEAFF
TGCAGCACCAAGAGAGGGCTAGTCACTGAAGCTTTCTTT
>-|-|TRBV18|TRBJ2-2
CASSPDSKNTGELFF
TGTGCCAGCTCACCAGACAGCAAGAACACCGGGGAGCTGTTTTTT
>-|-|TRBV5-4|TRBJ1-1
CASSSGGSRVF
TGTGCCAGCAGCTCTGGGGGGAGCCGCGTCTTT
>-|-|TRBV5-6|TRBJ1-6
CASSFYISGISPLHF
TGTGCCAGCAGCTTTTATATCTCGGGGATTTCACCCCTCCACTTT
>TRBD1|-|TRBV2|TRBJ1-3
CASSDPQGKGNTIYF
TGTGCCAGCAGTGACCCACAGGGGAAGGGAAACACCATATATTTT
>-|few|TRBV29-1|TRBJ1-5
CSVLTGGNQPQHF
TGCAGCGTTCTTACGGGCGGGAATCAGCCCCAGCATTTT
>-|-|TRBV18|TRBJ2-5
CASSRPLGEAPETQYF
TGTGCCAGCTCCCGACCCTTGGGGGAGGCCCCAGAGACCCAGTACTTC
>TRBD2|few|TRBV2|TRBJ2-7
CASSGPGLAISEQYF
TGTGCCAGCAGCGGGCCGGGACTAGCGATATCCGAGCAGTACTTC
>TRBD2|-|TRBV6-5|TRBJ2-1
CASSYEVTSGRNEQFF
TGTGCCAGCAGTTACGAGGTCACTAGCGGGAGAAATGAGCAGTTCTTC
>TRBD1|once|TRBV28|TRBJ1-6
CASSLLTTGVSPLHF
TGTGCCAGCAGTTTACTTACTACAGGGGTTTCACCCCTCCACTTT
>-|-|TRBV6-5|TRBJ1-5
CASSPQDQPQHF
TGTGCCAGCAGCCCCCAGGATCAGCCCCAGCATTTT
>TRBD1|-|TRBV7-8|TRBJ1-5
CASSGDRGNQPQHF
TGTGCCAGCAGCGGAGACAGGGGCAATCAGCCCCAGCATTTT
>-|-|TRBV6-6|TRBJ1-4
CASSSRSTSPEKLFF
TGTGCCAGCAGTTCCCGATCCACATCTCCTGAAAAACTGTTTTTT
>-|-|TRBV7-2|TRBJ1-6
CASSSDGKSPLHF
TGTGCCAGCAGCTCAGACGGGAAATCACCCCTCCACTTT
>-|-|TRBV5-4|TRBJ1-1
CASRSDRNTEAFF
TGTGCCAGCAGGTCAGACAGGAACACTGAAGCTTTCTTT
>-|-|TRBV10-3|TRBJ2-1
CAISDGMGEVEQFF
TGTGCCATCAGTGACGGAATGGGAGAAGTTGAGCAGTTCTTC
>TRBD1|-|TRBV6-1|TRBJ1-5
CASGQGAGNQPQHF
TGTGCCAGCGGCCAGGGGGCCGGCAATCAGCCCCAGCATTTT
>-|-|TRBV5-4|TRBJ1-4
CASSPAGGNEKLFF
TGTGCCAGCAGCCCCGCCGGTGGTAATGAAAAACTGTTTTTT
>-|-|TRBV5-1|TRBJ1-1
CASSSGHNMLTEAFF
TGCGCCAGCAGTTCGGGACACAACATGCTCACTGAAGCTTTCTTT
>TRBD2|-|TRBV7-2|TRBJ2-5
CASSLELAGTQETQYF
TGTGCCAGCAGCTTAGAACTAGCGGGTACACAAGAGACCCAGTACTTC